This section outlines one TCR beta chain sequence together with its context. These data come from a study of blood T cell repertoires in COVID-19. The method was immunoSEQ multiplex PCR; TCRdb's version includes in-frame clones alone and lacks a portion of them. The data hold over 300,000 clones, with 90% observed a single time. The junction had 6 bases not matched to a gene; V was cut back by 4 bases and J by 3 bases. This CDR3 has 15 residues. In germline, CDR1 is LGHDT, CDR2 YNNKEL (reference sequence). This chain joins TRBV3-1 (or the pseudogene TRBV3-2) and TRBJ2-7, with TRBD1 matching over 10 bases. This TCR was recovered from a man between 18 and 35 years old with active or convalescent COVID-19. The material sequenced was peripheral blood. CDR3 protein: CASSPGQGDYYEQYF. The CDR3 DNA sequence: TGTGCCAGCAGCCCCGGACAGGGGGATTACTACGAGCAGTACTTC.